Each of the 8 T cell receptor beta chains below was sequenced from the same sample in a study of OX40 agonist ivuxolimab in advanced cancers. Only in-frame clones appear in the TCRdb table, and some are missing; sequencing was by immunoSEQ multiplex PCR. The sample lists about 54,000 clones, more than 85% seen once, with about 12% in the top ten. The sequenced sample was CD4+ or CD8+ T cells sorted from blood, obtained in a trial of the OX40 agonist ivuxolimab. The receptors were gathered from an adult with an advanced solid tumor such as melanoma, head and neck, liver or kidney cancer.

The chain recombines TRBV28 with TRBJ1-4, with a tentative D call TRBD1 (5 bases). V lost 6 bases and J lost 6, with 14 bases in between. This CDR3 has 14 amino acids. Germline V gene lookup returns CDR1 MDHEN and CDR2 SYDVKM. The CDR3 sequence: CASSHGTEHEKLFF. DNA for the CDR3: TGTGCCAGCAGCCACGGGACGGAACATGAAAAACTGTTTTTT. Using reference TRBV28 and TRBJ1-4 for the parts outside the CDR3, the full variable domain is DVKVTQSSRYLVKRTGEKVFLECVQDMDHENMFWYRQDPGLGLRLIYFSYDVKMKEKGDIPEGYSVSREKKERFSLILESASTNQTSMYLCASSHGTEHEKLFFGSGTQLSVL.

This clone was counted a single time. This chain connects TRBV29-1 to TRBJ1-2, with 11 bases matching TRBD1. The CDR3 has 13 residues. The J segment lost 6 bases and the V segment lost 1 base, leaving 1 base of the junction unmatched. CDR1 SQVTM and CDR2 ANQGSEA come from the germline V gene. CDR3: CSVEGDRGNGYTF. CDR3 nucleotides: TGCAGCGTTGAAGGGGACAGGGGGAATGGCTACACCTTC.

The gene calls are TRBV4-1 and TRBJ2-3; D not certain. CDR1 and CDR2 from the germline V gene are MGHRA and YSYEKL. Trimming left V 1 base short and J 8 bases short, with 7 bases between. There are 12 residues in the CDR3. In DNA form, the CDR3 reads TGCGCCAGCAGCCAAGGCCCCGGTACGCAGTATTTT. It codes for CASSQGPGTQYF.

The chain couples TRBV5-1 to TRBJ2-3; the D is unclear. Germline loops: CDR1 SGHRS, CDR2 YFSETQ. The V end lost 0 bases, the J end lost 0 bases, and 8 bases lay between the germline ends. This CDR3 has 15 amino acids. The CDR3 DNA is TGCGCCAGCAGCTTGGTAGGAGAAAGCACAGATACGCAGTATTTT. It is translated as CASSLVGESTDTQYF. Complete variable domain (other parts from reference TRBV5-1 and TRBJ2-3): KAGVTQTPRYLIKTRGQQVTLSCSPISGHRSVSWYQQTPGQGLQFLFEYFSETQRNKGNFPGRFSGRQFSNSRSEMNVSTLELGDSALYLCASSLVGESTDTQYFGPGTRLTVL.

The V gene is TRBV28, the J gene TRBJ1-1; no clear D gene. The V end lost 11 bases, the J end lost 5 bases, and 21 bases lay between the germline ends. The CDR3 is 14 amino acids. The germline CDR1 and CDR2 sequences are MDHEN and SYDVKM. CDR3: CASWASRGLTEAFF. The CDR3 coding sequence is TGTGCCTCCTGGGCGAGTCGGGGATTAACTGAAGCTTTCTTT. The whole variable domain, filled in from reference TRBV28 and TRBJ1-1, reads DVKVTQSSRYLVKRTGEKVFLECVQDMDHENMFWYRQDPGLGLRLIYFSYDVKMKEKGDIPEGYSVSREKKERFSLILESASTNQTSMYLCASWASRGLTEAFFGQGTRLTVV.

The chain joins TRBV7-9 to TRBJ1-1; the match to TRBD1 covers 9 bases. This CDR3 has 18 residues. V lost 5 bases, J lost 5 bases, and 18 bases stayed unmatched. From germline, CDR1 is SEHNR and CDR2 FQNEAQ (reference sequence). The chain's CDR3 is CASSPRDRVIEFVTEAFF. CDR3 nucleotides: TGTGCCAGCAGCCCCCGGGACAGGGTAATCGAATTTGTAACTGAAGCTTTCTTT.

This chain's CDR3 is CASSPLAAGPQWTQYF. The CDR3 coding sequence is TGTGCCAGCAGCCCCCTTGCGGCAGGCCCCCAGTGGACCCAGTACTTC. The gene calls are TRBV7-9 and TRBJ2-5; D gene unclear. Trimming pared 5 bases from V and 7 bases from J, leaving 23 bases between. The CDR3 consists of 16 residues. Per germline, CDR1 SEHNR and CDR2 FQNEAQ (reference sequence).

The sample holds one count of this clone. The gene calls are TRBV27 and TRBJ2-7; a possible D gene is TRBD1 (6 bases). The germline V gene encodes CDR1 MNHEY and CDR2 SMNVEV (reference sequence). Trimming left V 1 base short and J 0 bases short, with 10 bases between. The CDR3 totals 15 residues. The CDR3, as DNA: TGTGCCAGCAGTTTATGGGGGCAGCCCTCCTACGAGCAGTACTTC. Protein sequence: CASSLWGQPSYEQYF.